A single sample is the source of the 19 T cell receptor beta chains below, sequenced in a study of T cell repertoires in cytomegalovirus infection. These receptors lack a known antigen. TCRdb independently ran MiXCR on the reads; one entry per CDR3 protein. The sample includes roughly 87,000 distinct CDR3 sequences, about 31% of them seen just once. Sequences were derived from CD8+ T cells from cultured PBMCs, sampled from culture after CMV antigen stimulation. Receptors were obtained from a human donor in good health (CMV status not recorded). Some clones in this sample may be carry-over from other donors' samples.

The rearrangement links TRBV2 to TRBJ2-7, with D possibly being TRBD1 or TRBD2 (6 bases each). The germline gives CDR1 SNHLY, CDR2 FYNNEI. The CDR3 is 14 amino acids. The V and J ends lost 7 bases and 5 bases respectively, with 18 bases between them. This chain's CDR3 is CASTPRGLLNEQYF. The CDR3 region has the DNA TGTGCCAGCACCCCCCGGGGGCTCCTAAACGAGCAGTACTTC.

The chain employs TRBV6-5 and TRBJ1-2; 7 bases line up with TRBD1. The junction had 2 bases not matched to a gene; V was cut back by 0 bases and J by 7 bases. The CDR3 consists of 13 residues. Germline values: CDR1 MNHEY, CDR2 SVGAGI. This CDR3 reads CASSYSRGLGYTF. Here the CDR3 DNA reads TGTGCCAGCAGTTACTCTAGGGGGCTTGGCTACACCTTC.

This chain connects TRBV28 to TRBJ1-6; 7 bases are shared with TRBD1. CDR3 length: 14 residues. J lost 7 bases, V lost 5 bases, and 5 bases had no gene match. Looked up from germline, CDR1 is MDHEN and CDR2 is SYDVKM. The CDR3 region is CASSVTGKNSPLHF. In nucleotides, the CDR3 is TGTGCCAGCAGTGTGACAGGGAAGAATTCACCCCTCCACTTT.

The chain combines TRBV9 with TRBJ1-1, with a possible D match to TRBD1 (5 bases). Germline V lookup: CDR1 SGDLS, CDR2 YYNGEE. This CDR3 is built from 13 residues. The V gene lost 0 bases and the J gene lost 4 bases, with 7 bases spanning the gap. CDR3 sequence: CASSVARATEAFF. For the CDR3, the DNA is TGTGCCAGCAGCGTAGCCAGGGCCACTGAAGCTTTCTTT.

J is TRBJ2-2 and V is TRBV7-8; D uncertain. Trimming took 1 base from V and 7 from J, leaving 4 bases between them. CDR3 length: 12 amino acids. CDR1 is SGHVS and CDR2 is FQNEAQ in the germline V gene. The CDR3 loop is CASSLGDGELFF. The CDR3 DNA reads TGTGCCAGCAGCTTAGGAGACGGGGAGCTGTTTTTT.

This clonotype was picked up many times. The genes are TRBV4-1 and TRBJ2-2, with TRBD1 matching 7 bases. The CDR3 length is 18 residues. With V trimmed by 6 bases and J by 3 bases, 16 bases remained unmatched. Germline values: CDR1 MGHRA, CDR2 YSYEKL. The CDR3 reads CASSPREQGPTDTGELFF. The CDR3 DNA sequence: TGCGCCAGCAGTCCTCGGGAACAGGGGCCTACGGACACCGGGGAGCTGTTTTTT.

CDR3 region: CASSIPGFKNTEAFF. The CDR3 DNA sequence: TGTGCCAGCTCCATACCAGGATTCAAGAACACTGAAGCTTTCTTT. The chain carries TRBV18 and TRBJ1-1; D remains unclear. Germline V gives CDR1 KGHSH, CDR2 LQKENI. The ends were cut back, 6 bases at V and 1 base at J, with 15 bases in the middle. The CDR3 length is 15 residues.

The V gene is TRBV4-1, the J gene TRBJ1-3, with D unclear. The germline V gene has CDR1 MGHRA and CDR2 YSYEKL. The CDR3 totals 16 residues. V was cut by 3 bases and J by 0 bases, with 12 bases left in between. CDR3 sequence (DNA): TGCGCCAGCAGCCACTGGAAGTTTTCCTCTGGAAACACCATATATTTT. Protein product: CASSHWKFSSGNTIYF.

This chain uses TRBV11-1 with TRBJ2-5; unclear D gene. CDR3 length: 14 amino acids. Germline V CDR1 and CDR2: SGHAT, FQDESV (reference sequence). The V gene lost 1 base and the J gene lost 5 bases, with 11 bases spanning the gap. The CDR3 DNA reads as TGTGCCAGCAGCTTAGGACCTGTGGGGGAGACCCAGTACTTC. This gives the protein CASSLGPVGETQYF.

This clonotype was seen a handful of times. The chain employs TRBV19 and TRBJ1-5; no clear D gene. Germline values: CDR1 LNHDA, CDR2 SQIVND (reference sequence). This CDR3 contains 14 residues. Between the trimmed V and J ends, which lost 3 bases and 4 bases, there was a span of 10 bases. The chain's CDR3 is CASSIGRSNQPQHF. The CDR3 DNA follows: TGTGCCAGTAGTATCGGGCGGTCGAATCAGCCCCAGCATTTT.

This clonotype came up once. V and J are TRBV19 and TRBJ2-7, with D possibly TRBD1 on 5 matching bases. Trimming removed 6 bases at V and 5 bases at J, with 11 bases between. Germline V gives CDR1 LNHDA, CDR2 SQIVND (reference sequence). The CDR3 is made up of 12 amino acids. This CDR3 reads CASSKGANEQYF. The CDR3, as DNA: TGTGCCAGTAGCAAAGGGGCCAACGAGCAGTACTTC.

The chain carries TRBV6-1 and TRBJ2-3, with D unclear. The CDR3 totals 15 residues. CDR1 MNHNS and CDR2 SASEGT come from the germline V gene. The V end lost 2 bases, the J end lost 0 bases, and 9 bases lay between the germline ends. The CDR3 nucleotides are TGTGCCAGCAGTGAATTTCGCCCTAGCACAGATACGCAGTATTTT. It specifies CASSEFRPSTDTQYF.

In its sample, this clonotype was seen a few times. The chain uses TRBV14 and TRBJ1-2; 11 bases line up with TRBD1. Losses at the gene ends were 0 bases for V and 2 bases for J; bases not matched to a gene: 11. Germline V CDR1 and CDR2: SGHDN, FVKESK. There are 19 residues in the CDR3. CDR3 region: CASSQDGQGAQLLNYGYTF. The CDR3 region has the DNA TGTGCCAGCAGCCAAGACGGACAGGGGGCGCAGCTATTGAACTATGGCTACACCTTC.

The rearrangement joins TRBV7-2 to TRBJ2-6; D remains ambiguous. Per the germline V gene, CDR1 is SGHTA and CDR2 is FQGNSA. The CDR3 runs 16 residues. V was pared by 4 bases and J by 3 bases, with 13 bases between. The CDR3 DNA follows: TGTGCCAGCAGCTCTGCGGTGGTGCTTGGGGCCAACGTCCTGACTTTC. It specifies CASSSAVVLGANVLTF.

About this clonotype: A much larger clone lies a single base off, so this may be a read error. The chain links TRBV18 to TRBJ1-2, with D tentatively TRBD1 (5 bases). This CDR3 is built from 14 residues. Germline-derived CDR1 and CDR2 are KGHSH and LQKENI. Between the trimmed V and J ends, which lost 0 bases and 3 bases, there was a span of 8 bases. The CDR3 loop is CASSPPGTYYGYTF. Written as DNA, the CDR3 is TGTGCCAGCTCACCACCCGGGACGTACTATGGCTACACCTTC. Looking up the rest from reference TRBV18 and TRBJ1-2 gives the full variable domain: NAGVMQNPRHLVRRRGQEARLRCSPMKGHSHVYWYRQLPEEGLKFMVYLQKENIIDESGMPKERFSAEFPKEGPSILRIQQVVRGDSAAYFCASSPPGTYYGYTFGSGTRLTVV.

This clonotype was picked up one time. The chain uses TRBV7-2 and TRBJ2-1; D is perhaps TRBD1 (6 bases). Germline loops: CDR1 SGHTA, CDR2 FQGNSA. CDR3 length equals 17 residues. V was cut by 4 bases and J by 3 bases, with 19 bases left in between. The CDR3 DNA reads TGTGCCAGCAGCTCTACCCCTTTGGGGGCCTACTACAATGAGCAGTTCTTC. This translates into CASSSTPLGAYYNEQFF.

This clonotype was detected ten times or more. V gene TRBV20-1 combines with J gene TRBJ2-2; 7 bases agree with TRBD1. V was clipped by 0 bases and J by 4 bases; unmatched bases: 8. The CDR3 runs 16 residues. CDR1 and CDR2 (germline): DFQATT, SNEGSKA (reference sequence). In nucleotides, the CDR3 is TGCAGTGCTAGAGATTTAGGGGGCCGGAGCACCGGGGAGCTGTTTTTT. It specifies CSARDLGGRSTGELFF.

This clonotype was detected only a few times. The chain is built from TRBV7-2 and TRBJ1-6, with D possibly TRBD1 on 5 matching bases. V lost 5 bases and J lost 4, with 9 bases in between. This CDR3 is 14 amino acids long. From germline, CDR1 is SGHTA and CDR2 FQGNSA. The CDR3: CASSPGPYNSPLHF. The CDR3 DNA sequence: TGTGCCAGCAGCCCGGGACCTTATAATTCACCCCTCCACTTT.

There are a few counts of this clonotype. The chain is built from TRBV7-6 and TRBJ1-2, with D unresolved. V dropped 1 base and J dropped 6 bases, with 9 bases sitting between them. The CDR3 totals 13 residues. The V gene's germline CDR1 is SGHVS and CDR2 FNYEAQ. Here the CDR3 reads CASSLGGRDGYTF. CDR3 DNA sequence: TGTGCCAGCAGCTTAGGAGGACGGGATGGCTACACCTTC. The full variable domain, with the rest looked up from reference TRBV7-6 and TRBJ1-2, is GAGVSQSPRYKVTKRGQDVALRCDPISGHVSLYWYRQALGQGPEFLTYFNYEAQQDKSGLPNDRFSAERPEGSISTLTIQRTEQRDSAMYRCASSLGGRDGYTFGSGTRLTVV.